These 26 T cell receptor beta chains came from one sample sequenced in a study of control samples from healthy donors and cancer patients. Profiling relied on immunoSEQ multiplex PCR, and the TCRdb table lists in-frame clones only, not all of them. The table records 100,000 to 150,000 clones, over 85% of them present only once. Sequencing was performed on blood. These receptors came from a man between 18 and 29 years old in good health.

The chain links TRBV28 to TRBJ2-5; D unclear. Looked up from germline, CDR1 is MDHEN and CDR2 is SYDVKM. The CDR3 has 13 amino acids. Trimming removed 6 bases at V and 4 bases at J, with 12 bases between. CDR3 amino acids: CASRDGAGETQYF. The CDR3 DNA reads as TGTGCCAGCAGGGACGGTGCCGGAGAGACCCAGTACTTC.

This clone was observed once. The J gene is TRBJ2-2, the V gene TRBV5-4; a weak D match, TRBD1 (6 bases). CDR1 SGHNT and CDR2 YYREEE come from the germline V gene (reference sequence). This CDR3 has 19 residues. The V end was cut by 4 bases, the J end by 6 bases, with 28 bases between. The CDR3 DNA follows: TGTGCCAGCAGCGGACCCGAGGCAGGGGCCAGAGGGTTGTCCGGGGAGCTGTTTTTT. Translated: CASSGPEAGARGLSGELFF.

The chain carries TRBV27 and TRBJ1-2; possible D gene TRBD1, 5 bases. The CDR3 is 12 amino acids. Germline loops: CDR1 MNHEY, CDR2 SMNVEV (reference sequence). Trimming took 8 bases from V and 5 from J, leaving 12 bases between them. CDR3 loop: CASSSTGYGYTF. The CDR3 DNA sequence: TGTGCCAGCTCCTCAACAGGTTATGGCTACACCTTC.

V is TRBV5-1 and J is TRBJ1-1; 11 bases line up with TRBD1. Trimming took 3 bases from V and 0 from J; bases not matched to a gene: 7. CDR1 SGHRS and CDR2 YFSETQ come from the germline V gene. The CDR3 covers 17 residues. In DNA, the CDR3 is TGCGCCAGCAGCTGGGGACAGGGGGACAGGGTGAACACTGAAGCTTTCTTT. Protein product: CASSWGQGDRVNTEAFF.

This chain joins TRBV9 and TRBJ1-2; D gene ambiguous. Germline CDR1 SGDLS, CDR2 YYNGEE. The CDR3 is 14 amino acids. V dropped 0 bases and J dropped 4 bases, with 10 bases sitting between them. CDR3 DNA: TGTGCCAGCAGCGTAGCTGTCGGGAGCTATGGCTACACCTTC. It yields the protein CASSVAVGSYGYTF.

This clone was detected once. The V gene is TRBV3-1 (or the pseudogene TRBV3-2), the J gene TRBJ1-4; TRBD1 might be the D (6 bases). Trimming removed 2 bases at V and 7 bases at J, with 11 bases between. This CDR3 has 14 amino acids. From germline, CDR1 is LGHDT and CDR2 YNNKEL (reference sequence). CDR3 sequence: CASSQRGAGEKLFF. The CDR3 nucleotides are TGTGCCAGCAGCCAACGGGGGGCGGGTGAAAAACTGTTTTTT.

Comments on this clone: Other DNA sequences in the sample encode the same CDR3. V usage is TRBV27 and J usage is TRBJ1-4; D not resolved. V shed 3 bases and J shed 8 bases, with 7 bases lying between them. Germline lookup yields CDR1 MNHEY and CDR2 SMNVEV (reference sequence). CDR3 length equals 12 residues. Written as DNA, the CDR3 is TGTGCCAGCAGTTTCCTCGGGGAAAAACTGTTTTTT. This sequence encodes CASSFLGEKLFF.

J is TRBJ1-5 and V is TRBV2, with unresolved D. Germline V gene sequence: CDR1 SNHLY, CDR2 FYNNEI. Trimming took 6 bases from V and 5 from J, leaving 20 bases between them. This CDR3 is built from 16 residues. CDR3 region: CASSPLITAWDQPQHF. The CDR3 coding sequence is TGTGCCAGCAGCCCTCTTATAACGGCCTGGGATCAGCCCCAGCATTTT.

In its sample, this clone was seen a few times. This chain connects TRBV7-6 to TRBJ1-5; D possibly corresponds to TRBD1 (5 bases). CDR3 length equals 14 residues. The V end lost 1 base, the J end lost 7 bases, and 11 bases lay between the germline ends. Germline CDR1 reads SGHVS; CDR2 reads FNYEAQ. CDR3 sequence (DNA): TGTGCCAGCAGCTTAGGCCTGGGGGGGCAGCCCCAGCATTTT. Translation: CASSLGLGGQPQHF.

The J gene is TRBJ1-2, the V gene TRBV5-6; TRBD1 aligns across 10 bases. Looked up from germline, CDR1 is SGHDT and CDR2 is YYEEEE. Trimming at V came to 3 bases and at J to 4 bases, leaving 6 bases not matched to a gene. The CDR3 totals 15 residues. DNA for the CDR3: TGTGCCAGCAGCTCGACAGGGGGCGCGATCTATGGCTACACCTTC. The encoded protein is CASSSTGGAIYGYTF.

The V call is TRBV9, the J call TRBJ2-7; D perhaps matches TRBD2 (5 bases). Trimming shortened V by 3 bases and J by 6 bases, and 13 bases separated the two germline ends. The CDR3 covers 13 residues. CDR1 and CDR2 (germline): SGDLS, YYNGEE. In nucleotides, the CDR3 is TGTGCCAGCAGCGCCGCGGGCCTCTCCGAGCAGTACTTC. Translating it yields CASSAAGLSEQYF.

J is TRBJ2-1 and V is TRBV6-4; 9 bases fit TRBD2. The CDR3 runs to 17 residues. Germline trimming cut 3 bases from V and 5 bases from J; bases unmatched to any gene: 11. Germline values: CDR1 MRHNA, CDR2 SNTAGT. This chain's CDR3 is CASSDSPSGGTNNEQFF. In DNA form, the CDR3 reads TGTGCCAGCAGTGATTCTCCAAGCGGGGGGACCAACAATGAGCAGTTCTTC.

The CDR3 bases are TGTGCCAGCAGTGAAGCGCCAGCAGCCATGAACACTGAAGCTTTCTTT. It translates to CASSEAPAAMNTEAFF. This sequence joins TRBV6-1 and TRBJ1-1; no firm D call. The CDR3 sequence is 16 residues long. Looked up from germline, CDR1 is MNHNS and CDR2 is SASEGT. V was trimmed by 0 bases and J by 0 bases, leaving 11 bases between them.

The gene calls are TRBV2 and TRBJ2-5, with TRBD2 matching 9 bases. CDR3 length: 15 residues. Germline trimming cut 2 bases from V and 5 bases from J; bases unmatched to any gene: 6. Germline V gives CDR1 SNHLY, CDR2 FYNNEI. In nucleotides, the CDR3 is TGTGCCAGCAGTGAATATGCGGGGGGGCTTGAGACCCAGTACTTC. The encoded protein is CASSEYAGGLETQYF. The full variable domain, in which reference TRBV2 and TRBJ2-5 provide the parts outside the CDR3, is EPEVTQTPSHQVTQMGQEVILRCVPISNHLYFYWYRQILGQKVEFLVSFYNNEISEKSEIFDDQFSVERPDGSNFTLKIRSTKLEDSAMYFCASSEYAGGLETQYFGPGTRLLVL.

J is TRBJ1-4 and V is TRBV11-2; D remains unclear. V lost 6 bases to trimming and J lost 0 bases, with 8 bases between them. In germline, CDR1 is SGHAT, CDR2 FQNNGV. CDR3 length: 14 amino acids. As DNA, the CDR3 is TGTGCCAGCAGGACAACTGCAACTAATGAAAAACTGTTTTTT. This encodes CASRTTATNEKLFF. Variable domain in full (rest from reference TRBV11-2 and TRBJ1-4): EAGVAQSPRYKIIEKRQSVAFWCNPISGHATLYWYQQILGQGPKLLIQFQNNGVVDDSQLPKDRFSAERLKGVDSTLKIQPAKLEDSAVYLCASRTTATNEKLFFGSGTQLSVL.

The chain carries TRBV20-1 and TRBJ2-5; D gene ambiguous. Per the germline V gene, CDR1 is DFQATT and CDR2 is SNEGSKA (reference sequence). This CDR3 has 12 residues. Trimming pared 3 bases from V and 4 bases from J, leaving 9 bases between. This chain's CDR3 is CSASGGTETQYF. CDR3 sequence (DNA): TGCAGTGCTAGTGGTGGCACAGAGACCCAGTACTTC.

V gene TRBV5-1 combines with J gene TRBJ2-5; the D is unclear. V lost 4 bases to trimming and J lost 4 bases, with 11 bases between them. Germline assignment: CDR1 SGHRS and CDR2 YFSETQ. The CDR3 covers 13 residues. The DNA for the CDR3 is TGCGCCAGCAGCCCGCGCGGTGGAGAGACCCAGTACTTC. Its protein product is CASSPRGGETQYF. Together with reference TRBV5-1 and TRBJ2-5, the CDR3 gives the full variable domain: KAGVTQTPRYLIKTRGQQVTLSCSPISGHRSVSWYQQTPGQGLQFLFEYFSETQRNKGNFPGRFSGRQFSNSRSEMNVSTLELGDSALYLCASSPRGGETQYFGPGTRLLVL.

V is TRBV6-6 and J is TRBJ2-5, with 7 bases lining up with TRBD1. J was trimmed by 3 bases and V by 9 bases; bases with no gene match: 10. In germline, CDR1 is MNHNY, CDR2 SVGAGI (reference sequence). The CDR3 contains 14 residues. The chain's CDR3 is CASRGPGGEETQYF. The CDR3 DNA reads TGTGCCAGTAGGGGCCCAGGGGGAGAAGAGACCCAGTACTTC.

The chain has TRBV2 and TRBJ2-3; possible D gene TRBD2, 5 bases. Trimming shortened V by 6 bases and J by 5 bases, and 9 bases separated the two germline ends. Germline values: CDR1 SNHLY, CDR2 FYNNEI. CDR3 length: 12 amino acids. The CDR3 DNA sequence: TGTGCCAGCAGCATACTAGGAGATACGCAGTATTTT. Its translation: CASSILGDTQYF. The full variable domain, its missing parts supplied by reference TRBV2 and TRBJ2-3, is EPEVTQTPSHQVTQMGQEVILRCVPISNHLYFYWYRQILGQKVEFLVSFYNNEISEKSEIFDDQFSVERPDGSNFTLKIRSTKLEDSAMYFCASSILGDTQYFGPGTRLTVL.

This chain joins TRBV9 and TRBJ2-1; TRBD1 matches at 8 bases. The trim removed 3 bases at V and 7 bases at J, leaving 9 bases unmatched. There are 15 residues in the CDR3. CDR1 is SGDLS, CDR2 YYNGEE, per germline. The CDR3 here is CASSAWTGTLNEQFF. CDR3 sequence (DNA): TGTGCCAGCAGCGCCTGGACAGGGACTTTGAATGAGCAGTTCTTC.

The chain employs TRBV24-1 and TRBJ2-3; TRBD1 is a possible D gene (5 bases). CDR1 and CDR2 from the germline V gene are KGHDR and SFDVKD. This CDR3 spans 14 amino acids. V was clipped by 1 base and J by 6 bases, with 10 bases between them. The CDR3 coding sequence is TGTGCCACCAGTGATTTCAGGGCCGCCGATACGCAGTATTTT. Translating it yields CATSDFRAADTQYF.

The CDR3 loop reads CASSRGTQETQYF. The CDR3, as DNA: TGTGCCAGCTCACGGGGCACCCAAGAGACCCAGTACTTC. The rearrangement links TRBV18 to TRBJ2-5, with D perhaps TRBD1 (5 bases). The germline V and J ends were trimmed by 4 bases and 1 base, with 7 bases remaining between them. From germline, CDR1 is KGHSH and CDR2 LQKENI. The CDR3 totals 13 residues.

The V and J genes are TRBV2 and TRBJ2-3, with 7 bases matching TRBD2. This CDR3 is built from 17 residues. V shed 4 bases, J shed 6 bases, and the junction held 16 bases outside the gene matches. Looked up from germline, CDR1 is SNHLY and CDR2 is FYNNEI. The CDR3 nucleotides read TGTGCCAGCAGTGCTCGGGGGAGGGATACCAATTTGGATACGCAGTATTTT. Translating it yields CASSARGRDTNLDTQYF.

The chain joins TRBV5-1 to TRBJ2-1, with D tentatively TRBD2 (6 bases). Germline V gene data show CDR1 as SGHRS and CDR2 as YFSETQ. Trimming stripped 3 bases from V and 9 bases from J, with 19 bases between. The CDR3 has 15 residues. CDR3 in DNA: TGCGCCAGCAGCTATTCCGGGACTCCCGTTCGTGAGCAGTTCTTC. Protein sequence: CASSYSGTPVREQFF.

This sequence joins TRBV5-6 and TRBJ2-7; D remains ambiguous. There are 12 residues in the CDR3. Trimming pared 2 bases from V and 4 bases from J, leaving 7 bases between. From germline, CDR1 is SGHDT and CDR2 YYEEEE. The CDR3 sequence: CASSLRGYEQYF. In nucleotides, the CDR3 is TGTGCCAGCAGCTTACGAGGTTACGAGCAGTACTTC.

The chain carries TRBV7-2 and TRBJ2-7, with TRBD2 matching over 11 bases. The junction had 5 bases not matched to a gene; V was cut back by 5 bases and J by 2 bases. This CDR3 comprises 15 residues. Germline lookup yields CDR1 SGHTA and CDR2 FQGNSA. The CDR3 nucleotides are TGTGCCAGCAGCCGCCATAGCGGGGGGGCCTACGAGCAGTACTTC. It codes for CASSRHSGGAYEQYF. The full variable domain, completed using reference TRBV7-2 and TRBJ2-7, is GAGVSQSPSNKVTEKGKDVELRCDPISGHTALYWYRQSLGQGLEFLIYFQGNSAPDKSGLPSDRFSAERTGGSVSTLTIQRTQQEDSAVYLCASSRHSGGAYEQYFGPGTRLTVT.